This record looks at one T cell receptor beta chain sequence and its context. The antigen is unknown. Trimming left V 3 bases short and J 7 bases short, with 9 bases between. Germline V gene sequence: CDR1 ENHRY, CDR2 SYGVKD. The CDR3 is 13 amino acids. The TCR library protocol was used to attach unique molecular identifiers. These identifiers were attached to individual cDNA molecules. Using its own MiXCR run on the 5' RACE reads, TCRdb lists one record per CDR3 protein. The sample lists some 54,000 distinct CDR3 sequences; around 10% were seen once. This entry belongs to a study of early T cells in non-severe SARS-CoV-2 infection. Study-wide context: From unsorted whole blood, bulk RNA was sequenced, and the chains remained unpaired.

Overall study findings and caveats: Matching against VDJdb likely underestimated virus-specific expansions, favoring anti-spike CD8.

The clonotype comes from an adult who was a healthcare worker with PCR-confirmed SARS-CoV-2 infection or an uninfected control (not recorded which). V gene TRBV10-3 combines with J gene TRBJ2-2; TRBD1 is a possible D gene (5 bases). The sample was whole blood. The chain's CDR3 is CAISDRADGELFF. CDR3 bases: TGTGCCATCAGTGACAGGGCAGACGGGGAGCTGTTTTTT.